These 31 T cell receptor beta chains came from one sample sequenced in a study of cytomegalovirus exposure and HLA in healthy donors. Primers: 60 Vbeta forward and 13 Jbeta reverse. Measured with immunoSEQ multiplex PCR; TCRdb has only the in-frame clones, and not every one. The repertoire has some 150,000 clones, approximately 78% of them found once; the top ten carry roughly 7.7%. The specimen sequenced was PBMCs. These receptors all come from a woman aged 50 to 60 in good health and CMV-seropositive.

The chain combines TRBV7-6 with TRBJ2-2, with D maybe TRBD1 (6 bases). Germline loops: CDR1 SGHVS, CDR2 FNYEAQ. This CDR3 has 14 residues. The germline V and J ends were trimmed by 1 base and 4 bases, with 7 bases remaining between them. The CDR3 sequence is CASSLGGRTGELFF. In DNA form, the CDR3 reads TGTGCCAGCAGCTTAGGGGGGCGCACCGGGGAGCTGTTTTTT.

This clone was detected only a few times. The rearrangement links TRBV11-2 to TRBJ2-4; 7 nucleotides align to TRBD1. V lost 4 bases, J lost 6 bases, and 6 bases stayed unmatched. CDR1 is SGHAT and CDR2 is FQNNGV in the germline V gene. CDR3 length: 14 residues. The CDR3 protein is CASSSTRTGNIQYF. In DNA, the CDR3 is TGTGCCAGCAGCTCCACACGGACAGGAAACATTCAGTACTTC.

This clone was counted between two and nine times. The CDR3, as DNA: TGTGCCAGTAGCCATCTTCCGGGACAGGGAAACTATGGCTACACCTTC. It translates to CASSHLPGQGNYGYTF. The chain links TRBV19 to TRBJ1-2, with 9 bases fitting TRBD1. The junction had 10 bases not matched to a gene; V was cut back by 6 bases and J by 2 bases. CDR1 is LNHDA, CDR2 SQIVND, per germline (reference sequence). CDR3 length equals 16 residues.

This rearrangement joins TRBV7-9 to TRBJ1-3; possible D gene TRBD1, 6 bases. Trimming stripped 3 bases from V and 4 bases from J, with 16 bases between. There are 16 residues in the CDR3. Germline CDR1 reads SEHNR; CDR2 reads FQNEAQ (reference sequence). CDR3 amino acids: CASSLGQGGGGNTIYF. CDR3 in DNA: TGTGCCAGCAGCTTGGGTCAAGGTGGGGGCGGAAACACCATATATTTT.

The table lists this clone with a count of one. This chain connects TRBV27 to TRBJ2-1; D perhaps matches TRBD2 (5 bases). The germline V gene encodes CDR1 MNHEY and CDR2 SMNVEV (reference sequence). This CDR3 has 16 amino acids. V dropped 5 bases and J dropped 0 bases, with 14 bases sitting between them. Here the CDR3 reads CASSPHRSGSYNEQFF. The CDR3 DNA reads TGTGCCAGCAGTCCGCATAGGAGCGGCTCCTACAATGAGCAGTTCTTC.

This clone has just one count. The V gene is TRBV27, the J gene TRBJ1-1; no firm D call. Trimming removed 6 bases at V and 4 bases at J, with 12 bases between. Germline lookup yields CDR1 MNHEY and CDR2 SMNVEV (reference sequence). This CDR3 has 13 residues. CDR3 nucleotide sequence: TGTGCCAGCAGCCGCCCAGAGGGCACTGAAGCTTTCTTT. It is translated as CASSRPEGTEAFF.

The chain combines TRBV27 with TRBJ2-3; 7 bases match TRBD1. Unmatched junction bases numbered 5, after V lost 4 bases and J lost 1 base. This CDR3 has 15 residues. CDR1 MNHEY and CDR2 SMNVEV come from the germline V gene (reference sequence). The CDR3 here is CASSSTGQRTDTQYF. The DNA of the CDR3 is TGTGCCAGCAGTTCAACGGGACAGCGCACAGATACGCAGTATTTT.

The rearrangement links TRBV19 to TRBJ1-1, with 8 nucleotides matching TRBD1. CDR1 LNHDA and CDR2 SQIVND come from the germline V gene (reference sequence). This CDR3 contains 14 residues. After removal of 6 bases from V and 1 base from J, the junction contained 4 bases not matched to a gene. CDR3 in amino acids: CASRDRDWNTEAFF. Here the CDR3 DNA reads TGTGCCAGTAGGGACAGGGATTGGAACACTGAAGCTTTCTTT.

The chain recombines TRBV2 with TRBJ2-7, with 10 bases matching TRBD1. The CDR3 contains 13 residues. With 11 bases clipped from V and 3 bases from J, the junction kept 7 bases outside the gene matches. Germline CDR1 and CDR2: SNHLY and FYNNEI. CDR3 in amino acids: CAFWTGGHYEQYF. The CDR3 nucleotides read TGTGCCTTTTGGACAGGGGGTCACTACGAGCAGTACTTC.

The chain recombines TRBV5-8 with TRBJ1-5; D remains unclear. CDR1 is SGHTS and CDR2 is YDEGEE in the germline V gene. The CDR3 is made up of 15 amino acids. V was shortened by 1 base and J by 0 bases, with 8 bases between the two germline ends. The CDR3 reads CASSLREYSNQPQHF. As DNA, the CDR3 is TGTGCCAGCAGCTTGAGGGAGTATAGCAATCAGCCCCAGCATTTT.

The CDR3 DNA follows: TGCAGCGTTAAAGGGAGCTTCTCCACCTACAATGAGCAGTTCTTC. Translating gives CSVKGSFSTYNEQFF. V and J are TRBV29-1 and TRBJ2-1; D perhaps matches TRBD2 (5 bases). Trimming pared 5 bases from V and 2 bases from J, leaving 16 bases between. Germline CDR1 and CDR2: SQVTM and ANQGSEA. The CDR3 sequence is 15 residues long.

V gene TRBV29-1 combines with J gene TRBJ1-4, with D maybe TRBD1 (5 bases). The CDR3 contains 13 residues. Per the germline V gene, CDR1 is SQVTM and CDR2 is ANQGSEA. The CDR3, as DNA: TGCAGGCCGAGTCCAGGGTCTAATGAAAAACTGTTTTTT. Translation: CRPSPGSNEKLFF.

On this clone itself: The same CDR3 arises from other DNA sequences in this sample as well. The chain combines TRBV30 with TRBJ2-2; D is unclear. The V gene's germline CDR1 is GTSNPN and CDR2 SVGIG (reference sequence). This CDR3 has 13 amino acids. Trimming pared 1 base from V and 7 bases from J, leaving 10 bases between. Here the CDR3 reads CAWSEHNYGELFF. The CDR3 DNA follows: TGTGCCTGGAGTGAACACAACTACGGGGAGCTGTTTTTT.

The chain recombines TRBV6-4 with TRBJ2-7, with a weak D call TRBD1 (5 bases). The germline CDR1 and CDR2 sequences are MRHNA and SNTAGT. The CDR3 spans 16 residues. Trimming stripped 4 bases from V and 0 bases from J, with 16 bases between. The CDR3 DNA sequence: TGTGCCAGCAGTGGGTTCAGGGTGGCGGCCTCCTACGAGCAGTACTTC. This sequence encodes CASSGFRVAASYEQYF.

The V call is TRBV7-9, the J call TRBJ2-1; 7 nucleotides line up with TRBD2. V lost 1 base to trimming and J lost 2 bases; unmatched junction nucleotides: 5. The CDR3 length is 16 residues. Germline V gene sequence: CDR1 SEHNR, CDR2 FQNEAQ (reference sequence). The CDR3 is CASSLENGRPYNEQFF. The CDR3 DNA sequence: TGTGCCAGCAGCTTAGAGAACGGGAGGCCCTACAATGAGCAGTTCTTC. Full variable domain (rest looked up from reference TRBV7-9 and TRBJ2-1): DTGVSQNPRHKITKRGQNVTFRCDPISEHNRLYWYRQTLGQGPEFLTYFQNEAQLEKSRLLSDRFSAERPKGSFSTLEIQRTEQGDSAMYLCASSLENGRPYNEQFFGPGTRLTVL.

The genes are TRBV9 and TRBJ1-1; D unresolved. Germline CDR1 reads SGDLS; CDR2 reads YYNGEE. V was trimmed by 3 bases and J by 1 base, leaving 13 bases between them. There are 15 residues in the CDR3. DNA for the CDR3: TGTGCCAGCAGCGCCGGATGGGCCCCGAACACTGAAGCTTTCTTT. It specifies CASSAGWAPNTEAFF. Based on the CDR3 plus reference TRBV9 and TRBJ1-1, the full variable domain is DSGVTQTPKHLITATGQRVTLRCSPRSGDLSVYWYQQSLDQGLQFLIQYYNGEERAKGNILERFSAQQFPDLHSELNLSSLELGDSALYFCASSAGWAPNTEAFFGQGTRLTVV.

V usage is TRBV7-9 and J usage is TRBJ1-2; TRBD1 is a possible D gene (6 bases). V lost 6 bases and J 8 bases, leaving 16 bases between the germline ends. CDR1 and CDR2 (germline): SEHNR, FQNEAQ (reference sequence). The CDR3 is 13 residues long. The CDR3 DNA reads TGTGCCAGCAGTTTACAGGGAAAACGGGGCTACACCTTC. Amino acids: CASSLQGKRGYTF.

The J gene is TRBJ2-3, the V gene TRBV29-1; 7 bases match TRBD1. Germline V CDR1 and CDR2: SQVTM, ANQGSEA. With 5 bases clipped from V and 6 bases from J, the junction kept 5 bases outside the gene matches. The CDR3 contains 12 residues. The CDR3, as DNA: TGCAGCGTTAGACAGGGAAGCGATACGCAGTATTTT. Translating gives CSVRQGSDTQYF.

This chain connects TRBV10-2 to TRBJ2-2; 8 nucleotides align to TRBD2. Germline CDR1 WSHSY, CDR2 SAAADI. The CDR3 totals 15 residues. V gave up 7 bases and J gave up 5 bases; unmatched junction bases: 9. Written as DNA, the CDR3 is TGCGCCAGCACCCCCGGGGGGGCCGGGACCGGGGAGCTGTTTTTT. It yields the protein CASTPGGAGTGELFF.

This chain connects TRBV7-9 to TRBJ2-6; 8 bases line up with TRBD1. Per germline, CDR1 SEHNR and CDR2 FQNEAQ (reference sequence). Trimming at V came to 6 bases and at J to 4 bases, leaving 8 bases not matched to a gene. This CDR3 has 16 amino acids. The CDR3: CASSRQGARGANVLTF. The CDR3 DNA is TGTGCCAGCAGTCGCCAGGGGGCGCGGGGGGCCAACGTCCTGACTTTC.

This rearrangement joins TRBV7-6 to TRBJ1-6, with 7 positions matching TRBD1. The V segment lost 5 bases and the J segment 7 bases; nucleotides outside the gene matches: 8. From germline, CDR1 is SGHVS and CDR2 FNYEAQ. There are 15 residues in the CDR3. The CDR3 DNA reads TGTGCCAGCAGCCTTCTGACAGGGTCAAATTCACCCCTCCACTTT. Its translation: CASSLLTGSNSPLHF.

V usage is TRBV5-1 and J usage is TRBJ1-4; D might be TRBD1 (6 bases). Trimming took off 5 bases at V and 6 bases at J, with 17 bases between the two ends. CDR1 is SGHRS, CDR2 YFSETQ, per germline. This CDR3 contains 15 residues. The CDR3 spells CASRLGADSDEKLFF. The CDR3 bases are TGCGCCAGCAGACTTGGCGCGGACAGTGATGAAAAACTGTTTTTT.

V gene TRBV6-5 combines with J gene TRBJ2-1, with 7 bases identical to TRBD2. The CDR3 is made up of 15 amino acids. The V gene end was trimmed by 2 bases and the J gene end by 4 bases; junction bases not matched to a gene: 5. CDR1 is MNHEY, CDR2 SVGAGI, per germline. DNA of the CDR3: TGTGCCAGCAGTTACCTAAGCGGGACGTACAATGAGCAGTTCTTC. Translation: CASSYLSGTYNEQFF.

The genes are TRBV4-1 and TRBJ1-5; the D is unclear. The ends were cut back, 4 bases at V and 3 bases at J, with 10 bases in the middle. Germline assignment: CDR1 MGHRA and CDR2 YSYEKL. The CDR3 spans 14 residues. CDR3 in amino acids: CASSPRTFNQPQHF. The CDR3 DNA reads TGCGCCAGCAGCCCGCGGACTTTCAATCAGCCCCAGCATTTT.

The chain links TRBV11-2 to TRBJ1-2, with 7 bases that match TRBD1. CDR1 is SGHAT and CDR2 is FQNNGV in the germline V gene. V shed 1 base and J 2 bases; nucleotides not matched to a gene: 4. The CDR3 spans 15 residues. The CDR3 spells CASSLGWDSNYGYTF. The CDR3 nucleotides read TGTGCCAGCAGCTTAGGCTGGGACAGCAACTATGGCTACACCTTC.

The V gene is TRBV21-1, the J gene TRBJ2-3; no DNA check was done on the table's D call, TRBD1. TRBV21-1 is annotated as a pseudogene. The CDR3 extends over 16 amino acids. The CDR3 sequence: CASNPNAAGGTDTQYF. The CDR3 DNA sequence: TGTGCCAGCAACCCAAACGCGGCAGGGGGCACAGATACGCAGTATTTT.

The rearrangement uses TRBV5-1 and TRBJ2-5, with 8 bases lining up with TRBD1. Unmatched junction bases numbered 7, after V lost 4 bases and J lost 2 bases. This CDR3 has 15 residues. Germline V gene sequence: CDR1 SGHRS, CDR2 YFSETQ. The CDR3 region has the DNA TGCGCCAGCAGCCAAAATACAGGGGGTCAAGAGACCCAGTACTTC. Encoded protein: CASSQNTGGQETQYF.

J is TRBJ2-3 and V is TRBV4-2; 10 nucleotides line up with TRBD2. V shed 0 bases and J 0 bases; nucleotides not matched to a gene: 3. Germline V gene sequence: CDR1 LGHNA, CDR2 YNFKEQ. The CDR3 is 17 amino acids. CDR3 amino acids: CASSQELAGTSTDTQYF. The CDR3 nucleotides are TGTGCCAGCAGCCAAGAACTAGCGGGAACTAGCACAGATACGCAGTATTTT.

The chain employs TRBV6-1 and TRBJ2-7; no clear D gene. Trimming took 7 bases from V and 2 from J, leaving 12 bases between them. Germline CDR1 is MNHNS and CDR2 is SASEGT. The CDR3 length is 13 residues. CDR3 DNA sequence: TGTGCCAGCACCCGAGGAACCCCCTACGAGCAGTACTTC. The encoded protein is CASTRGTPYEQYF.

This clone was counted a single time. The chain employs TRBV28 and TRBJ2-2, with TRBD2 matching over 9 bases. Germline trimming cut 4 bases from V and 4 bases from J; bases unmatched to any gene: 4. In germline, CDR1 is MDHEN, CDR2 SYDVKM. This CDR3 comprises 15 residues. CDR3 sequence (DNA): TGTGCCAGCAGTTCGGGACTAGCACCCACCGGGGAGCTGTTTTTT. Its translation: CASSSGLAPTGELFF.

This clone was observed once. The CDR3: CSVEDSVYSYNEQFF. The CDR3 coding sequence is TGCAGCGTTGAAGATAGCGTGTACTCCTACAATGAGCAGTTCTTC. The chain is built from TRBV29-1 and TRBJ2-1; perhaps TRBD2 as D (5 bases). This CDR3 comprises 15 residues. Trimming took off 0 bases at V and 0 bases at J, with 9 bases between the two ends. The germline V gene encodes CDR1 SQVTM and CDR2 ANQGSEA.